This TCR beta chain emerged from a study of OX40 agonist ivuxolimab in advanced cancers. Assay used: immunoSEQ multiplex PCR; TCRdb lists only in-frame clones, some missing. The table records fewer than 70,000 clones, around 85% of them present only once. V lost 5 bases, J lost 1 base, and 8 bases lay in between. This CDR3 contains 13 residues. Germline CDR1 is SGHNT and CDR2 is YENEEA. Sequencing used CD4+ or CD8+ T cells sorted from blood, obtained in a trial of the OX40 agonist ivuxolimab. The chain has TRBV11-3 and TRBJ1-2; D ambiguous. The receptor was isolated from an adult with an advanced solid tumor such as melanoma, head and neck, liver or kidney cancer. CDR3 sequence: CASSIDNNYGYTF. DNA for the CDR3: TGTGCCAGCAGCATTGACAATAACTATGGCTACACCTTC.